A single sample gave rise to the 3 T cell receptor beta chains below, sequenced in a study of radiation and T cells in renal cell carcinoma (dated by TCRdb to 2018 to 2021). In the paper's terms, the time point label means: blood 4 weeks post-SBRT, at nephrectomy. Read against the paper, the sample's treatment or condition label means: 15 Gy SBRT to primary tumor, nephrectomy 4 weeks later. Libraries were prepared through the immunoSEQ multiplex PCR assay. TCRdb took this table from immuneACCESS and kept in-frame rearrangements with V and J called. Such tables lack part of the clones; where checked against another copy, unresolved V genes explain under half of the gap, and the rest is unexplained. This sample comprises 140,000 or so clones, 75% to 90% of them detected only once. The ten largest make up around 17% of the sample. The sequences come from blood, collected from a patient whose treatment included radiotherapy and nephrectomy. These receptors all stem from a woman in her forties or fifties with renal cell carcinoma.

The rearrangement links TRBV28 to TRBJ2-7, with 7 bases that match TRBD1. CDR1 is MDHEN and CDR2 is SYDVKM in the germline V gene. V lost 7 bases, J lost 5 bases, and 11 bases stayed unmatched. There are 14 residues in the CDR3. CDR3 coding DNA: TGTGCCAGCACCCCGAGTCAGGGGGTAAACGAGCAGTACTTC. Protein sequence: CASTPSQGVNEQYF.

A single count supports this clone. This rearrangement joins TRBV7-2 to TRBJ2-7; 12 nucleotides align to TRBD2. V was pared by 5 bases and J by 7 bases, with 3 bases of the junction left unmatched. The CDR3 is 13 residues long. The germline gives CDR1 SGHTA, CDR2 FQGNSA. CDR3: CASSRGLAGEQYF. The CDR3 DNA reads as TGTGCCAGCAGCAGAGGACTAGCGGGGGAGCAGTACTTC.

The gene calls are TRBV5-8 and TRBJ2-1; tentatively, D is TRBD2 (7 bases). CDR1 SGHTS and CDR2 YDEGEE come from the germline V gene. Trimming cost V 0 bases and J 8 bases, with 18 bases left between them. There are 16 residues in the CDR3. CDR3 DNA sequence: TGTGCCAGCAGCTTGGCCCGGGGGGCGTACAGGGATGAGCAGTTCTTC. Amino acid sequence: CASSLARGAYRDEQFF.